The clone carrying this T cell receptor (beta chain) occurred a few times. These data come from a study of T cells after yellow fever vaccination. Study details: The SMART-Seq v4 Ultra Low Input method served to prepare the low-cell-number fractions.

TCRdb used MiXCR to reprocess the 5' RACE reads, holding one entry per CDR3 protein. The repertoire holds under 250,000 distinct CDR3 sequences, with 6.9% as singletons. Per the germline V gene, CDR1 is MNHEY and CDR2 is SVGEGT. Trimming stripped 3 bases from V and 2 bases from J, with 13 bases between. CDR3 length equals 15 residues. The receptor comes from a young man who received the YFV17D yellow fever vaccine. The sample here was CD4+ T cells sorted from PBMCs, taken 15 days after the yellow fever booster vaccination. The rearrangement uses TRBV6-2 or TRBV6-3 and TRBJ2-5; D is uncertain. The CDR3, as DNA: TGTGCCAGCAGTTATGGTCTTAGGCTTCAAGAGACCCAGTACTTC. Protein product: CASSYGLRLQETQYF.